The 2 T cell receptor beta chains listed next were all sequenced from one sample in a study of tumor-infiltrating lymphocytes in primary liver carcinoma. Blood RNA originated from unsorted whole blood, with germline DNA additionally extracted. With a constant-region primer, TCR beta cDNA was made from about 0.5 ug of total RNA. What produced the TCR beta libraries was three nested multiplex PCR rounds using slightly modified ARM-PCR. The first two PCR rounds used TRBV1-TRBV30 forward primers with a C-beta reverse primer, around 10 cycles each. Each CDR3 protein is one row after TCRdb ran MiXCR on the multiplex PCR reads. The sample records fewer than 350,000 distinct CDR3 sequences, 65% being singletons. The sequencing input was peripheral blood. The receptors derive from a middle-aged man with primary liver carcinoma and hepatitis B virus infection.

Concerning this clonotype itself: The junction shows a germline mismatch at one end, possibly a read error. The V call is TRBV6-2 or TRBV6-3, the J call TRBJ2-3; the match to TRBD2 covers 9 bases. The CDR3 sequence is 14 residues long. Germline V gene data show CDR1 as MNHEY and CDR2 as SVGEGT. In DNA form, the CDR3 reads TGTGCCAGCGGACTAGCGTTGAGCACAGATACGCGGTATTTT. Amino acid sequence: CASGLALSTDTRYF.

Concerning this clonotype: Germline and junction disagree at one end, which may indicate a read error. The CDR3 region is CSVTGQGKEKLFF. The CDR3 region has the DNA TGCAGCGTGACGGGACAGGGAAAGGAAAAGCTGTTTTTT. The chain is built from TRBV29-1 and TRBJ1-4; 9 bases align to TRBD1. Per the germline V gene, CDR1 is SQVTM and CDR2 is ANQGSEA. The CDR3 runs to 13 residues.